This TCR beta chain was sequenced for a study of blood T cells in healthy people across ages. The authors extracted at least 6 micrograms of total RNA per sample. The sample holds many counts of this clonotype. Then a second PCR, running roughly 7 to 12 cycles, was carried out with a sample-barcoded 5' primer and a J-beta primer mix. Each CDR3 protein is one row after TCRdb ran MiXCR on the 5' RACE reads. The sample contains around 900,000 distinct CDR3 sequences, 51% of which appear only once. Germline V gene data show CDR1 as MDHEN and CDR2 as SYDVKM. The CDR3 sequence is 11 residues long. Between the trimmed V and J ends, which lost 5 bases and 6 bases, there was a span of 8 bases.

The clonotype was recovered from a woman aged 60 to 75 in good health. Sequencing was done on a sample of blood. The chain combines TRBV28 with TRBJ2-7; D ambiguous. The chain's CDR3 is CASSPSREQYF. Written as DNA, the CDR3 is TGTGCCAGCAGTCCCAGCCGCGAGCAGTACTTC.